This passage covers 20 T cell receptor beta chains from one sample sequenced in a study of response to subunit inactivated influenza vaccine. Via MiXCR, TCRdb re-called the RT-PCR reads, giving one row per CDR3 protein. Of about 800,000 distinct CDR3 sequences in the sample, about 20% were seen once. The specimen was PBMCs from blood, collected more than 4 days after vaccination. The receptor source for this set is a man between 50 and 59 years old who received an inactivated influenza vaccine.

This clonotype was detected a few times. CDR3 DNA sequence: TGTGCCACCGGCGGGAACCAAGAGACCCAGTACTTC. It encodes CATGGNQETQYF. The V call is TRBV15, the J call TRBJ2-5; TRBD2 is a possible D gene (6 bases). Per the germline V gene, CDR1 is LNHNV and CDR2 is YYDKDF (reference sequence). The CDR3 has 12 amino acids. V lost 8 bases, J lost 0 bases, and 7 bases lay in between.

The genes are TRBV9 and TRBJ2-3; possible D gene TRBD2, 6 bases. V gave up 4 bases and J gave up 6 bases, with 18 bases separating them. Germline V CDR1 and CDR2: SGDLS, YYNGEE. The CDR3 runs 15 residues. The CDR3: CASSPREVPGDTQYF. The DNA for the CDR3 is TGTGCCAGCAGCCCTAGGGAGGTGCCCGGTGATACGCAGTATTTT.

This clonotype was seen a handful of times. This rearrangement joins TRBV28 to TRBJ2-2; TRBD2 agrees at 8 bases. Germline-derived CDR1 and CDR2 are MDHEN and SYDVKM. The CDR3 is 13 amino acids. V was pared by 9 bases and J by 9 bases, with 9 bases of the junction left unmatched. The CDR3 reads CASLRGGRRELFF. The CDR3 nucleotides are TGTGCCAGTCTTCGGGGGGGGAGGCGGGAGCTGTTTTTT.

A few counts support this clonotype. The V and J genes are TRBV5-4 and TRBJ2-1; 7 bases map to TRBD2. Germline V lookup: CDR1 SGHNT, CDR2 YYREEE (reference sequence). V shed 0 bases and J 7 bases; nucleotides not matched to a gene: 10. The CDR3 runs to 16 residues. Here the CDR3 reads CASSLDRPWEGNEQFF. In nucleotides, the CDR3 is TGTGCCAGCAGCTTGGACAGGCCTTGGGAGGGTAATGAGCAGTTCTTC.

This clonotype was observed a few times. This chain uses TRBV5-1 with TRBJ1-2; D gene uncertain. Germline V lookup: CDR1 SGHRS, CDR2 YFSETQ. Trimming removed 4 bases at V and 0 bases at J, with 19 bases between. The CDR3 is 17 residues long. Written as DNA, the CDR3 is TGCGCCAGCAGCGCCGGGTCCTTCAGGTGGTCTAACTATGGCTACACCTTC. Its translation: CASSAGSFRWSNYGYTF. Full variable domain (remainder filled in from reference TRBV5-1 and TRBJ1-2): KAGVTQTPRYLIKTRGQQVTLSCSPISGHRSVSWYQQTPGQGLQFLFEYFSETQRNKGNFPGRFSGRQFSNSRSEMNVSTLELGDSALYLCASSAGSFRWSNYGYTFGSGTRLTVV.

This clonotype was seen a handful of times. V and J are TRBV20-1 and TRBJ2-4, with 7 bases matching TRBD1. This CDR3 spans 16 amino acids. The V gene end was trimmed by 0 bases and the J gene end by 5 bases; junction bases not matched to a gene: 10. Germline V gives CDR1 DFQATT, CDR2 SNEGSKA (reference sequence). CDR3 loop: CSARDWGRGKENIQYF. Here the CDR3 DNA reads TGCAGTGCTAGAGATTGGGGCAGGGGGAAGGAAAACATTCAGTACTTC.

This clonotype was recorded many times. The rearrangement links TRBV6-5 to TRBJ2-3; D not resolved. Germline assignment: CDR1 MNHEY and CDR2 SVGAGI. Trimming left V 3 bases short and J 1 base short, with 5 bases between. The CDR3 runs 13 residues. The CDR3 sequence is CASSYTGTDTQYF. CDR3 DNA sequence: TGTGCCAGCAGTTATACCGGCACAGATACGCAGTATTTT.

This clonotype was observed a few times. The chain couples TRBV29-1 to TRBJ2-1; 7 bases are a match to TRBD1. The CDR3 runs to 13 residues. CDR1 is SQVTM and CDR2 is ANQGSEA in the germline V gene. V lost 1 base to trimming and J lost 15 bases; unmatched junction nucleotides: 12. In DNA, the CDR3 is TGCAGCGTTGAAGGCCGTGACAGGGACGTTTGGTTCTTC. Its translation is CSVEGRDRDVWFF.

This clonotype was seen more than once but under ten times. The rearrangement uses TRBV9 and TRBJ2-3, with 7 bases fitting TRBD1. The germline V gene has CDR1 SGDLS and CDR2 YYNGEE. The CDR3 has 16 residues. With V trimmed by 1 base and J by 2 bases, 7 bases remained unmatched. The CDR3 nucleotides read TGTGCCAGCAGCGTACGACAGGGAGAATACACAGATACGCAGTATTTT. Its protein is CASSVRQGEYTDTQYF.

This clonotype was observed a few times. This rearrangement joins TRBV7-9 to TRBJ2-7, with D possibly being TRBD2 (6 bases). Trimming removed 6 bases at V and 2 bases at J, with 11 bases between. Per germline, CDR1 SEHNR and CDR2 FQNEAQ (reference sequence). This CDR3 comprises 13 residues. The CDR3 loop reads CASSGGVTYEQYF. DNA for the CDR3: TGTGCCAGCAGTGGAGGGGTTACCTACGAGCAGTACTTC.

This clonotype has more than one count but fewer than ten. The chain joins TRBV7-9 to TRBJ2-7; 9 positions match TRBD2. V lost 7 bases and J lost 4; bases outside the gene matches: 14. Germline V gene lookup returns CDR1 SEHNR and CDR2 FQNEAQ (reference sequence). The CDR3 is made up of 16 amino acids. Here the CDR3 reads CASTQTGAGGAYEQYF. The DNA of the CDR3 is TGTGCCAGCACCCAGACGGGGGCGGGAGGGGCATACGAGCAGTACTTC.

V gene TRBV5-8 combines with J gene TRBJ2-3; a possible D gene is TRBD1 (5 bases). This CDR3 is 15 amino acids long. Germline V gene data show CDR1 as SGHTS and CDR2 as YDEGEE. V was pared by 4 bases and J by 2 bases, with 14 bases between. CDR3 protein: CASSRQTWATDTQYF. Written as DNA, the CDR3 is TGTGCCAGCAGCCGACAGACGTGGGCCACAGATACGCAGTATTTT.

The sample holds many counts of this clonotype. One junction end disagrees with the germline gene, perhaps due to a read error. The rearrangement links TRBV12-3 or TRBV12-4 to TRBJ1-1, with D perhaps TRBD1 (5 bases). The CDR3 has 13 residues. In nucleotides, the CDR3 is TGTGCCAGCAGCTTAGGCGGGGGCACTGAAGCTTTCTTT. Protein sequence: CASSLGGGTEAFF.

The sample holds a few counts of this clonotype. The chain has TRBV5-5 and TRBJ1-1; TRBD1 might be the D (5 bases). The ends were cut back, 6 bases at V and 1 base at J, with 19 bases in the middle. Per germline, CDR1 SGHKS and CDR2 YYEKEE (reference sequence). There are 16 residues in the CDR3. CDR3 DNA: TGTGCCAGCACCCTCCTCGGGGTGGGGACGAACACTGAAGCTTTCTTT. Translation gives CASTLLGVGTNTEAFF.

V and J are TRBV7-9 and TRBJ1-1; D remains unclear. Germline CDR1 reads SEHNR; CDR2 reads FQNEAQ (reference sequence). The CDR3 has 16 amino acids. The V and J ends lost 1 base and 8 bases respectively, with 20 bases between them. The CDR3 is CASSLVRILFIKEAFF. The CDR3 coding sequence is TGTGCCAGCAGCTTAGTTCGCATCCTTTTTATTAAGGAAGCTTTCTTT. Together with reference TRBV7-9 and TRBJ1-1, the CDR3 gives the full variable domain: DTGVSQNPRHKITKRGQNVTFRCDPISEHNRLYWYRQTLGQGPEFLTYFQNEAQLEKSRLLSDRFSAERPKGSFSTLEIQRTEQGDSAMYLCASSLVRILFIKEAFFGQGTRLTVV.

This clonotype was observed a few times. The chain couples TRBV4-2 to TRBJ2-1; D is possibly TRBD1 or TRBD2 (6 bases each). The CDR3 spans 17 residues. Germline CDR1 LGHNA, CDR2 YNFKEQ. Trimming shortened V by 6 bases and J by 5 bases, and 23 bases separated the two germline ends. CDR3 in amino acids: CASRGGLGSPGNNEQFF. The CDR3 nucleotides read TGTGCCAGCAGAGGGGGGCTTGGGTCCCCGGGTAACAATGAGCAGTTCTTC.

The chain has TRBV7-8 and TRBJ2-7; D gene unclear. Per germline, CDR1 SGHVS and CDR2 FQNEAQ. The V end was cut by 6 bases, the J end by 6 bases, with 30 bases between. CDR3 length equals 18 residues. CDR3 DNA: TGTGCCAGCAGTCCCCACCTCTCCCCGAGATCCGGACCCTTCGAGCAGTACTTC. This sequence encodes CASSPHLSPRSGPFEQYF.

The CDR3 sequence: CSARDRLAGTGELFF. The CDR3 region has the DNA TGCAGTGCTAGAGACCGACTAGCGGGGACCGGGGAGCTGTTTTTT. The genes are TRBV20-1 and TRBJ2-2; TRBD2 matches 11 bases. Germline V lookup: CDR1 DFQATT, CDR2 SNEGSKA (reference sequence). V was clipped by 0 bases and J by 5 bases; unmatched bases: 2. The length of the CDR3 is 15 residues.

The chain has TRBV10-3 and TRBJ2-1, with TRBD2 matching 8 bases. This CDR3 is 18 amino acids long. Losses at the gene ends were 1 base for V and 8 bases for J; bases not matched to a gene: 16. Germline CDR1 is ENHRY and CDR2 is SYGVKD. The CDR3 nucleotides read TGTGCCATCAGTGAGTTCAAAAGCGGGAGACCGATCGGCGATGAGCAGTTCTTC. Its protein product is CAISEFKSGRPIGDEQFF.

The chain couples TRBV20-1 to TRBJ2-7; 9 nucleotides align to TRBD2. The CDR3 is made up of 15 amino acids. Germline CDR1 is DFQATT and CDR2 is SNEGSKA (reference sequence). Germline trimming cut 0 bases from V and 3 bases from J; bases unmatched to any gene: 6. CDR3 amino acids: CSARDAETSGYEQYF. The CDR3 DNA is TGCAGTGCTAGAGATGCAGAGACTAGCGGCTACGAGCAGTACTTC.